These 8 T cell receptor beta chains came from one sample sequenced in a study of blood T cell repertoires in COVID-19. The table came from immunoSEQ multiplex PCR; TCRdb's copy has only in-frame clones and leaves some out. The sample lists 150,000 to 250,000 clones; about 95% were seen once. Sample: peripheral blood. All receptors come from a man younger than 40 with COVID-19, enrolled during active disease.

The CDR3 sequence is CASSFRTGGFGYTF. CDR3 nucleotides: TGTGCCAGTAGTTTTCGGACAGGGGGCTTTGGCTACACCTTC. The genes are TRBV19 and TRBJ1-2, with 11 bases matching TRBD1. J gave up 7 bases and V 5 bases, and 6 bases lay outside the gene matches. Germline CDR1 LNHDA, CDR2 SQIVND (reference sequence). This CDR3 spans 14 amino acids.

The V call is TRBV3-1 (or the pseudogene TRBV3-2), the J call TRBJ2-5, with D maybe TRBD2 (6 bases). The CDR3 spans 13 residues. Trimming cost V 1 base and J 5 bases, with 8 bases left between them. The germline V gene has CDR1 LGHDT and CDR2 YNNKEL (reference sequence). CDR3 residues: CASSQVRGETQYF. CDR3 DNA sequence: TGTGCCAGCAGCCAAGTTCGGGGGGAGACCCAGTACTTC.

This CDR3 is CASSQTGQGGEAFF. The CDR3, as DNA: TGTGCCAGCAGCCAAACCGGACAGGGCGGTGAAGCTTTCTTT. The chain carries TRBV7-9 and TRBJ1-1; TRBD1 aligns across 8 bases. The J segment lost 7 bases and the V segment lost 5 bases, leaving 9 bases of the junction unmatched. This CDR3 has 14 amino acids. Germline V gene lookup returns CDR1 SEHNR and CDR2 FQNEAQ (reference sequence).

This clone turned up a few times. The chain has TRBV4-2 and TRBJ1-6; 8 nucleotides agree with TRBD1. The CDR3 contains 15 residues. Germline CDR1 is LGHNA and CDR2 is YNFKEQ. V dropped 5 bases and J dropped 7; count of bases not matched to a gene: 7. The CDR3 sequence: CASSYNRGENSPLHF. The CDR3 coding sequence is TGTGCCAGCAGCTATAACAGGGGGGAAAATTCACCCCTCCACTTT.

This rearrangement joins TRBV30 to TRBJ1-1; D is uncertain. V gave up 0 bases and J gave up 1 base, with 12 bases separating them. CDR1 and CDR2 (germline): GTSNPN, SVGIG (reference sequence). The CDR3 is 15 amino acids. The CDR3 bases are TGTGCCTGGAGTGTTAAAGGCGGCTGGAACACTGAAGCTTTCTTT. This sequence encodes CAWSVKGGWNTEAFF.

The chain couples TRBV7-9 to TRBJ1-1; D is uncertain. The CDR3 has 11 amino acids. Deletions cut 5 bases from V and 7 bases from J, with 8 bases between. Germline lookup yields CDR1 SEHNR and CDR2 FQNEAQ (reference sequence). DNA for the CDR3: TGTGCCAGCAGCCTCGAGCATGAAGCTTTCTTT. This translates into CASSLEHEAFF.

This clone occurred once. Written as DNA, the CDR3 is TGTGCCAGCAGTCCCCACAGGGTAGCTGAAGCTTTCTTT. This sequence encodes CASSPHRVAEAFF. The rearrangement links TRBV6-5 to TRBJ1-1, with a possible D match to TRBD1 (6 bases). Trimming took 5 bases from V and 6 from J, leaving 13 bases between them. CDR3 length equals 13 residues. Per germline, CDR1 MNHEY and CDR2 SVGAGI.

This clone was counted only a few times. The genes are TRBV2 and TRBJ2-7, with 15 bases matching TRBD2. Germline values: CDR1 SNHLY, CDR2 FYNNEI. The CDR3 totals 15 residues. The V gene end was trimmed by 5 bases and the J gene end by 5 bases; junction bases not matched to a gene: 4. The CDR3, as DNA: TGTGCCAGCAGTAGGACTAGCGGGGGGGTTAACGAGCAGTACTTC. Its translation is CASSRTSGGVNEQYF.